This TCR beta chain comes out of a study of blood T cells in healthy people across ages. Alongside a J-beta primer mix, a sample-barcoded 5' primer served in a second PCR lasting about 6 to 11 cycles. TCRdb fed the 5' RACE reads into MiXCR, producing one record per CDR3 protein. This repertoire shows about 1.5 million distinct CDR3 sequences, roughly 43% found once; its top ten account for approximately 4%. This clonotype has just a few counts. CDR3 length: 11 residues. Trimming pared 6 bases from V and 7 bases from J, leaving 10 bases between. CDR1 and CDR2 (germline): MNHNY, SVGAGI (reference sequence).

The V call is TRBV6-6, the J call TRBJ2-7; maybe TRBD1 (5 bases). This clonotype was sampled from a young woman in good health. The sample comprised blood. This chain's CDR3 is CASSVKGEQYF. CDR3 sequence (DNA): TGTGCCAGCAGCGTCAAGGGGGAGCAGTACTTC.